This TCR beta chain was found in a study of T cells after posttransplantation cyclophosphamide. Points from the study as a whole: Donor CD8+ memory clones often dominated recipient blood repertoires at later times. Tissue-infiltrating T cells from skin or gut overlapped little with blood T cells. TRB clonality was highly associated with recipient CMV seropositivity and reactivation.

Libraries were prepared by immunoSEQ multiplex PCR; TCRdb keeps only in-frame clonotypes and omits some of them. The sample lists approximately 18,000 clones, none appearing once, the ten largest making up around 0.56%. This clone was observed many times. Its target is unknown. V lost 4 bases, J lost 0 bases, and 3 bases stayed unmatched. The germline gives CDR1 MGHRA, CDR2 YSYEKL. The CDR3 loop spans 15 amino acids. A marrow graft followed busulfan-fludarabine conditioning, with cyclophosphamide on days +3 and +4. The rearrangement links TRBV4-1 to TRBJ2-7; 10 positions match TRBD1. The sequencing used PBMCs, collected after allogeneic stem cell transplant with posttransplant cyclophosphamide. The clonotype originates from a female patient aged 30 to 40 who received an allogeneic stem cell transplant from a related donor, was CMV-positive, and had no GVHD. The graft donor may have given rise to some T cells. CDR3 sequence: CASSPGTGVSYEQYF. The CDR3 DNA reads TGCGCCAGCAGCCCAGGGACAGGGGTCTCCTACGAGCAGTACTTC.